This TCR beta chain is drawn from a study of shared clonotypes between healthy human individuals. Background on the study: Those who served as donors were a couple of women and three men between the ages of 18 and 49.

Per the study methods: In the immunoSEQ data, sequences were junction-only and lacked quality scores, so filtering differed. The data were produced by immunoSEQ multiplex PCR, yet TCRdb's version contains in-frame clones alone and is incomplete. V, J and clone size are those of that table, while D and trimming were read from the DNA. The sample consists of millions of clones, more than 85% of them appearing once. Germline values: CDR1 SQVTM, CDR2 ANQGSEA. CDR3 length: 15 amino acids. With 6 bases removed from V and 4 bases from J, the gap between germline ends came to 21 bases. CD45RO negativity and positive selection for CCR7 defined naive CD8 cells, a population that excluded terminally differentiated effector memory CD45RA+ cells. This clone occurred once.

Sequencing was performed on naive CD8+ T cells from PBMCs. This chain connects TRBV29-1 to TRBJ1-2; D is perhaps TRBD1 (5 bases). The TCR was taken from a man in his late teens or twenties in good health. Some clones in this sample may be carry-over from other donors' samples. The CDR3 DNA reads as TGCAGCGTCGACCGTCCGCCAGGGACTACCTATGGCTACACCTTC. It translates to CSVDRPPGTTYGYTF.